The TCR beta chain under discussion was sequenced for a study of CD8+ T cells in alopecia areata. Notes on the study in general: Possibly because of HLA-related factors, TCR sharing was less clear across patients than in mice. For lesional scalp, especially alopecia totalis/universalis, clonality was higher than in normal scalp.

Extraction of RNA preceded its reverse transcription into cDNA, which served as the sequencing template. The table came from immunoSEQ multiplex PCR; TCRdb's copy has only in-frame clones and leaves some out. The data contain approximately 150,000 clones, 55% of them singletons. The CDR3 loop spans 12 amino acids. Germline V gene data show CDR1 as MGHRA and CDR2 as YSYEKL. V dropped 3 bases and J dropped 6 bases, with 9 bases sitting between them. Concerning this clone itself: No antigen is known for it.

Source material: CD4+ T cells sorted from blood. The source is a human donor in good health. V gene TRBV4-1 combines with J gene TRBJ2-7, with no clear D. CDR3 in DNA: TGCGCCAGCAGCCAGGAACACGGCGAGCAGTACTTC. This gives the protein CASSQEHGEQYF.